This T cell receptor beta chain was recorded in a study of blood T cell repertoires in COVID-19. A Seattle source enrolled patients during active infection and followed them longitudinally. The CDR3 length is 15 residues. Germline V gene lookup returns CDR1 ENHRY and CDR2 SYGVKD. V was trimmed by 6 bases and J by 2 bases, leaving 16 bases between them. Clones were sequenced by immunoSEQ multiplex PCR, and TCRdb holds only the in-frame ones, with some missing. The sample includes approximately 300,000 clones, 70% to 90% of them seen just once. What was sequenced was peripheral blood. The chain employs TRBV10-3 and TRBJ2-5; D is perhaps TRBD1 (5 bases). The clonotype originates from a woman aged 45-60 years with COVID-19, enrolled during active disease. In DNA form, the CDR3 reads TGTGCCATCAGCCCCCGACAGTCTATTCAAGAGACCCAGTACTTC. It is translated as CAISPRQSIQETQYF.